The TCR beta chain under discussion was sequenced for a study of OX40 agonist ivuxolimab in advanced cancers. Clones were read by immunoSEQ multiplex PCR, and TCRdb kept only the in-frame ones, dropping some. The repertoire holds 48,000 or so clones, with 85% to 90% as singletons. J gave up 6 bases and V 4 bases, and 6 bases lay outside the gene matches. Per the germline V gene, CDR1 is SGHRS and CDR2 is YFSETQ. The CDR3 is 15 residues long. The TCR originated in an adult with an advanced solid tumor such as melanoma, head and neck, liver or kidney cancer. The V gene is TRBV5-1, the J gene TRBJ2-1, with 11 nucleotides matching TRBD2. The sequences come from CD4+ or CD8+ T cells sorted from blood, collected in a trial of the OX40 agonist ivuxolimab. CDR3 sequence (DNA): TGCGCCAGCAGCGGGCTAGCGGGAGGATCCAATGAGCAGTTCTTC. This encodes CASSGLAGGSNEQFF.